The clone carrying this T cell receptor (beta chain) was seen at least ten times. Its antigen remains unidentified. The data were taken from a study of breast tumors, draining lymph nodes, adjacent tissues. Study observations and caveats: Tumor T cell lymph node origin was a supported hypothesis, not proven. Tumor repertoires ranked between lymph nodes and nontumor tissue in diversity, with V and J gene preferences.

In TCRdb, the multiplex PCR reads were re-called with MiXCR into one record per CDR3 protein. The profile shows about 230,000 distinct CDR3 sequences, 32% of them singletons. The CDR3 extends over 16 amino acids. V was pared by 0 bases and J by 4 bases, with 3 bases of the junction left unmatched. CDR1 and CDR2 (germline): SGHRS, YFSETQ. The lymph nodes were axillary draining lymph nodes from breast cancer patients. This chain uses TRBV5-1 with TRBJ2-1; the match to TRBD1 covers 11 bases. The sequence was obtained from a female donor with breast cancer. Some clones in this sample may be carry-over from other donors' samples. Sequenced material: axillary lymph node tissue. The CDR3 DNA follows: TGCGCCAGCAGCTTGGAGGGACAGGGGGTATACAATGAGCAGTTCTTC. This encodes CASSLEGQGVYNEQFF.